Judged by abundance, the clone carrying this T cell receptor (beta chain) is large (0.1 to 1%). One entry per CDR3 protein results from TCRdb running MiXCR on the RT-PCR reads. The profile covers several hundred distinct CDR3 sequences, with around two fifths appearing a single time and around 15% taken by the ten largest. The V gene end was trimmed by 4 bases and the J gene end by 7 bases; junction bases not matched to a gene: 12. Per germline, CDR1 SGHRS and CDR2 YFSETQ. The CDR3 runs to 16 residues. Sequenced: memory CD4+ T cells from salivary gland. V and J are TRBV5-1 and TRBJ2-7; TRBD2 matches at 12 bases. The TCR was taken from a female donor with primary Sjogren's syndrome. CDR3 sequence (DNA): TGCGCCAGCAGCGTAGGCCCTAGCGGGGGGGCTCGGGAGCAGTACTTC. It codes for CASSVGPSGGAREQYF.